Shown below are 9 T cell receptor beta chains from a single sample sequenced in a study of blood T cells in healthy people across ages (dated by TCRdb to about 2015). Library preparation employed 5' RACE. The run used an Illumina HiSeq 2500. A second PCR of 7 to 11 cycles was run with a J-beta primer mix and a sample-barcoded 5' primer. TCRdb redid the processing of the public reads, applying fastp at Q25 and MiXCR, and retained in-frame beta chains. Rows merge per CDR3 protein into single entries with the most common DNA and genes. The table for this sample lists around 620,000 distinct CDR3 sequences; roughly a quarter of them were counted only once. About a fifth of the sample rests with the top ten. Sequencing input: blood. Receptor source: a woman in her seventies in good health.

This clonotype was counted a few times. V usage is TRBV11-2 and J usage is TRBJ2-5, with TRBD1 identical over 7 bases. Germline assignment: CDR1 SGHAT and CDR2 FQNNGV. The V gene end was trimmed by 0 bases and the J gene end by 2 bases; junction bases not matched to a gene: 3. This CDR3 comprises 15 residues. CDR3 in amino acids: CASSLDWGQQETQYF. The DNA of the CDR3 is TGTGCCAGCAGCTTAGATTGGGGACAGCAAGAGACCCAGTACTTC.

This clonotype was seen only a few times. This chain connects TRBV11-2 to TRBJ2-3; D is unclear. The CDR3 length is 14 residues. CDR1 and CDR2 from the germline V gene are SGHAT and FQNNGV. V lost 1 base and J 4 bases, leaving 9 bases between the germline ends. The CDR3 nucleotides read TGTGCCAGCAGCTTAGGCTGGGCGGCAGATACGCAGTATTTT. This gives the protein CASSLGWAADTQYF.

The chain combines TRBV6-1 with TRBJ1-1, with D possibly TRBD1 on 5 matching bases. Trimming removed 4 bases at V and 5 bases at J, with 14 bases between. In germline, CDR1 is MNHNS, CDR2 SASEGT. The CDR3 is 14 residues long. The CDR3 protein is CASSAKGSGTEAFF. The DNA for the CDR3 is TGTGCCAGCAGTGCAAAGGGGTCAGGAACTGAAGCTTTCTTT.

The chain recombines TRBV30 with TRBJ2-1; 7 bases are shared with TRBD2. V was clipped by 1 base and J by 2 bases; unmatched bases: 5. The CDR3 is made up of 15 amino acids. Germline CDR1 is GTSNPN and CDR2 is SVGIG (reference sequence). In DNA, the CDR3 is TGTGCCTGGAGTGCCGGGACTACTACCTACAATGAGCAGTTCTTC. Translated: CAWSAGTTTYNEQFF. The variable domain in full, with the rest retrieved from reference TRBV30 and TRBJ2-1, is SQTIHQWPATLVQPVGSPLSLECTVEGTSNPNLYWYRQAAGRGLQLLFYSVGIGQISSEVPQNLSASRPQDRQFILSSKKLLLSDSGFYLCAWSAGTTTYNEQFFGPGTRLTVL.

The genes are TRBV10-3 and TRBJ2-3; 9 bases align to TRBD2. V was clipped by 2 bases and J by 14 bases; unmatched bases: 14. The germline gives CDR1 ENHRY, CDR2 SYGVKD. The length of the CDR3 is 15 residues. The CDR3 loop reads CAISEREAGGPQAYF. The CDR3 DNA follows: TGTGCCATCAGTGAGAGGGAAGCGGGGGGCCCCCAGGCGTATTTT.

This chain links TRBV20-1 with TRBJ2-1; D is possibly TRBD1 (6 bases). The V end was cut by 4 bases, the J end by 0 bases, with 16 bases between. This CDR3 region has 16 residues. Germline V gene sequence: CDR1 DFQATT, CDR2 SNEGSKA (reference sequence). The CDR3 sequence is CSAMGATGYSYNEQFF. The CDR3, as DNA: TGCAGTGCTATGGGGGCGACAGGCTACTCCTACAATGAGCAGTTCTTC.

The chain joins TRBV2 to TRBJ2-4; no definite D call. Germline V lookup: CDR1 SNHLY, CDR2 FYNNEI. The CDR3 totals 11 residues. V was shortened by 8 bases and J by 5 bases, with 7 bases between the two germline ends. CDR3 sequence (DNA): TGTGCCAGCGCGACTCAAAACATTCAGTACTTC. Amino acid sequence: CASATQNIQYF.

The rearrangement joins TRBV20-1 to TRBJ2-2; TRBD1 agrees at 8 bases. This CDR3 has 14 amino acids. The germline CDR1 and CDR2 sequences are DFQATT and SNEGSKA (reference sequence). V trimming: 4 bases; J trimming: 1 base; junction bases outside the gene matches: 2. CDR3 amino acids: CSATGQGNTGELFF. The CDR3 bases are TGCAGTGCTACAGGACAGGGGAACACCGGGGAGCTGTTTTTT.

Turning to this clonotype: The junction differs from germline at one of its ends, possibly a read error. V gene TRBV7-6 combines with J gene TRBJ2-5, with D hard to call. In germline, CDR1 is SGHVS, CDR2 FNYEAQ. The CDR3 is 13 residues long. The CDR3 region is CASSLATLEAQYF. The CDR3 DNA follows: TGTGCCAGCAGCTTAGCGACCTTAGAGGCCCAGTACTTC.